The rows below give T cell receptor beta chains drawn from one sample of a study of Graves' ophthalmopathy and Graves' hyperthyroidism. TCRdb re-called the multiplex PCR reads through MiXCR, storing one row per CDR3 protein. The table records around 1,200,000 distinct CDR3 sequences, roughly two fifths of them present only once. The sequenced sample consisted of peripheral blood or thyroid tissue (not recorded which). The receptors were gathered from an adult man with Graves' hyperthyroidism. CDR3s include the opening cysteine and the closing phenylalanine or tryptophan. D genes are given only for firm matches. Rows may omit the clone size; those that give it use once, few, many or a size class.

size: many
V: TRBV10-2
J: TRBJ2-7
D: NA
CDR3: CASSESWGAGYEQYF
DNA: TGCGCCAGCAGTGAGTCTTGGGGGGCGGGGTACGAGCAGTACTTC

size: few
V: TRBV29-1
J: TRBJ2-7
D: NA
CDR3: CSGARGTYEQYF
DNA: TGCAGCGGAGCAAGGGGTACCTACGAGCAGTACTTC

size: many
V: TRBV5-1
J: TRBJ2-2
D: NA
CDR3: CASSPALVGAGELFF
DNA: TGCGCCAGCAGCCCGGCTCTAGTTGGGGCCGGGGAGCTGTTTTTT

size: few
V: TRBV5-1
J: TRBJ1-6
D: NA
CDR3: CASSLEGTYNSPLHF
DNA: TGCGCCAGCAGCTTGGAGGGGACTTATAATTCACCCCTCCACTTT

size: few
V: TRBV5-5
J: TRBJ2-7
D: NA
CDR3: CASSWLLGSSAYEQYF
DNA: TGTGCCAGCAGCTGGCTTTTGGGCAGTAGTGCGTACGAGCAGTACTTC

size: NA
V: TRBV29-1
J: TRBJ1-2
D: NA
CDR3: CSVSRRGGYTF
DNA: TGCAGCGTCTCCCGGCGGGGTGGCTACACCTTC

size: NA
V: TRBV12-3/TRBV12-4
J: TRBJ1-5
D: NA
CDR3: CASSFSGGGGSNQPQHF
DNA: TGTGCCAGCAGTTTTTCCGGGGGAGGTGGAAGCAATCAGCCCCAGCATTTT

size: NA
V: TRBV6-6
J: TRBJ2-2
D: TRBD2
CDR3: CASSWGLAGDSELFF
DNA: TGTGCCAGCAGTTGGGGGCTAGCGGGGGATTCGGAGCTGTTTTTT

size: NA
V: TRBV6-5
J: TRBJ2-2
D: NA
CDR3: CASSYDAKAGGELFF
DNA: TGTGCCAGCAGTTACGACGCGAAGGCGGGCGGGGAGCTGTTTTTT

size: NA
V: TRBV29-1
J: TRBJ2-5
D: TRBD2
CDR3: CSGGTSGTQETQYF
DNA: TGCAGCGGCGGGACTAGCGGGACGCAGGAGACCCAGTACTTC

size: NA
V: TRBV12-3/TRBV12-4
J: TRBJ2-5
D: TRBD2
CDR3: CASTSGRDQETQYF
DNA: TGTGCCAGCACTAGCGGGAGAGACCAAGAGACCCAGTACTTC

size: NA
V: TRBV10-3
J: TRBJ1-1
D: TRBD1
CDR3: CASRARGRETEAFF
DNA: TGTGCCAGCAGGGCCAGGGGGCGGGAGACTGAAGCTTTCTTT

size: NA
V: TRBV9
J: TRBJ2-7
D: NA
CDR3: CASSPGGGTSSEQYF
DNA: TGTGCCAGCAGCCCAGGCGGAGGGACGTCCTCCGAGCAGTACTTC

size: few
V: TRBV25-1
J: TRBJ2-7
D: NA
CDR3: CASSEWSYEQYF
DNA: TGTGCCAGCAGTGAATGGTCCTACGAGCAGTACTTC

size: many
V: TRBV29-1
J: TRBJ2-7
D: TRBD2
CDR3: CSAQFPGRGLVISEQYF
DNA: TGCAGCGCACAATTCCCGGGACGGGGACTAGTCATCTCCGAGCAGTACTTC

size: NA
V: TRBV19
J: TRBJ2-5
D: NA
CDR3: CASSMRGGGETQYF
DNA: TGTGCCAGTAGTATGCGGGGAGGGGGAGAGACCCAGTACTTC

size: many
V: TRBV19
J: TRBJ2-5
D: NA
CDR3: CASSIMGVSQETQYF
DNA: TGTGCCAGTAGTATCATGGGGGTATCGCAAGAGACCCAGTACTTC

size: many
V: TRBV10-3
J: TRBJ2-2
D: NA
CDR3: CAISEVQGVLFF
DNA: TGTGCCATCAGTGAAGTGCAGGGCGTGCTGTTTTTT

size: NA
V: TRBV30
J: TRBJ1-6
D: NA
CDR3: CAWSVGPNSPLHF
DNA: TGTGCCTGGAGTGTCGGACCGAATTCACCCCTCCACTTT

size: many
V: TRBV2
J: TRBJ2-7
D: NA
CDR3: CASKGSEVGEQYF
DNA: TGTGCCAGCAAAGGTTCGGAGGTTGGCGAGCAGTACTTC

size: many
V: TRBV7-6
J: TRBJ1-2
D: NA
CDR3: CASSFLGGEIDGYTF
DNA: TGTGCCAGCAGCTTTCTGGGGGGCGAAATAGATGGCTACACCTTC

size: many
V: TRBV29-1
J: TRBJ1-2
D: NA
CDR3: CSVQPGNARNYGYTF
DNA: TGCAGCGTCCAACCGGGAAATGCGCGGAACTATGGCTACACCTTC

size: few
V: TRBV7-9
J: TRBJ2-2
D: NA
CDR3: CASTQGGTGELFF
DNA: TGTGCCAGCACCCAAGGGGGGACCGGGGAGCTGTTTTTT

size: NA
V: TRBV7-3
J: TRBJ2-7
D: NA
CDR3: CASSFLRGVWNEQYF
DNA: TGTGCCAGCAGCTTTCTCAGGGGCGTGTGGAATGAGCAGTACTTC

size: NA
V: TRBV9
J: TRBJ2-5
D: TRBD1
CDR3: CASSAGRDRETQYF
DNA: TGTGCCAGCAGCGCAGGCCGGGACAGGGAGACCCAGTACTTC

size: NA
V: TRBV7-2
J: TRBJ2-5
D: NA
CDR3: CASSLRSYGQPQYF
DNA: TGTGCCAGCAGCCTTAGGTCGTACGGGCAGCCCCAGTACTTC

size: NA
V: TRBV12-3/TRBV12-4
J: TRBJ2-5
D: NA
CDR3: CASSHFPQTQYF
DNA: TGTGCCAGCAGCCACTTCCCCCAGACCCAGTACTTC

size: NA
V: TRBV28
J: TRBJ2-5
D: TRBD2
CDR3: CASSLTSGRAAETQYF
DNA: TGTGCCAGCAGCTTAACCAGCGGGAGGGCCGCAGAGACCCAGTACTTC

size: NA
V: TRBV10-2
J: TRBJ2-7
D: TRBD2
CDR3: CASSTPGLAHYEQYF
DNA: TGTGCCAGCAGTACGCCGGGACTAGCCCACTACGAGCAGTACTTC

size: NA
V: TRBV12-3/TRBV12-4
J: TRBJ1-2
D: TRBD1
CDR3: CATSKGGQIGFTF
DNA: TGTGCCACCTCAAAGGGGGGACAGATAGGCTTCACCTTC

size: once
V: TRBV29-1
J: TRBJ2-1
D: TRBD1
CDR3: CSVEARDSPQQEQFF
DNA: TGCAGCGTTGAAGCCCGGGACAGCCCTCAGCAGGAGCAGTTCTTC

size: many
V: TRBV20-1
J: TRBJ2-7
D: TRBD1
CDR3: CSAADRGSYEQYF
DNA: TGCAGTGCTGCAGACAGGGGATCCTACGAGCAGTACTTC

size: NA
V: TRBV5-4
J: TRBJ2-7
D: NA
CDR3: CASSPEGGRRGNYEQYF
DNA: TGTGCCAGCAGCCCTGAGGGGGGGCGGCGGGGGAACTACGAGCAGTACTTC

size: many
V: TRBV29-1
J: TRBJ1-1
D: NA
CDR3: CSVFEILGRTEAFF
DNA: TGCAGCGTTTTTGAAATATTAGGGCGCACTGAAGCTTTCTTT

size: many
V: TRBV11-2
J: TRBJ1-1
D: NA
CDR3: CASSLVLTGIRTEAFF
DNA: TGTGCCAGCAGCTTAGTTTTGACAGGAATTAGGACTGAAGCTTTCTTT

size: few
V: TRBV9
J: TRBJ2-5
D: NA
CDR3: CASSLREGSGETQYF
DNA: TGTGCCAGCAGCCTTAGGGAAGGGAGTGGTGAGACCCAGTACTTC

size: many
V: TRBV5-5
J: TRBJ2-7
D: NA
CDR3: CASSSGRDFAYEQYF
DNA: TGTGCCAGCAGCTCCGGACGGGACTTCGCCTACGAGCAGTACTTC

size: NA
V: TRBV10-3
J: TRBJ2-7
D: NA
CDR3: CAISESRVLISYEQYF
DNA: TGTGCCATCAGTGAGTCGAGGGTCCTAATCTCCTACGAGCAGTACTTC

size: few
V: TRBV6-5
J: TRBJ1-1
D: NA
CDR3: CASREAGSEAFF
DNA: TGTGCCAGCAGAGAAGCCGGGAGTGAAGCTTTCTTT

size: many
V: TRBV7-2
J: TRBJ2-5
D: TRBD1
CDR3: CASRRPGQGETQYF
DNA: TGTGCCAGCAGGAGGCCGGGACAGGGGGAGACCCAGTACTTC

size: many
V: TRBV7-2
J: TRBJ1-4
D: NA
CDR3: CASSAMLGTNEKLFF
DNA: TGTGCCAGCAGCGCTATGTTGGGAACTAATGAAAAACTGTTTTTT

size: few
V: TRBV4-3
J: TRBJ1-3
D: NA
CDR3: CASSQDLGKVIGNTIYF
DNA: TGCGCCAGCAGCCAAGATCTCGGGAAGGTAATTGGAAACACCATATATTTT

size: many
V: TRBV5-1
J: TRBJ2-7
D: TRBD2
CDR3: CASSLAPGGGFSYEQYF
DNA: TGCGCCAGCAGCTTAGCCCCCGGGGGGGGCTTCTCCTACGAGCAGTACTTC

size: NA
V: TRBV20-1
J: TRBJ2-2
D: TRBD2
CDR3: CSAPILAGGNTGELFF
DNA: TGCAGTGCGCCTATACTAGCGGGAGGGAACACCGGGGAGCTGTTTTTT

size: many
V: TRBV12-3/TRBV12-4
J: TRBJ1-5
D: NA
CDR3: CASTGLSQPQHF
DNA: TGTGCCAGTACAGGTTTATCTCAGCCCCAGCATTTT

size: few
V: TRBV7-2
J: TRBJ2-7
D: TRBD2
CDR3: CASSYSTAGDYEQYF
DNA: TGTGCCAGCAGTTACTCGACAGCGGGGGACTACGAGCAGTACTTC

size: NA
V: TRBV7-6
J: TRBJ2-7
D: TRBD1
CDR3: CASSLVGGQGLSYEQYF
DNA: TGTGCCAGCAGCTTAGTAGGGGGACAGGGGCTGTCCTACGAGCAGTACTTC

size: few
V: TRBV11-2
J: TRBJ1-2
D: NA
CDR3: CASSLGDHPIF
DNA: TGTGCCAGCAGCTTAGGGGACCACCCCATCTTC

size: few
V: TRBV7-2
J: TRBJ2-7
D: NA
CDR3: CASSLAINEQYF
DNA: TGTGCCAGCAGCTTAGCAATCAACGAGCAGTACTTC

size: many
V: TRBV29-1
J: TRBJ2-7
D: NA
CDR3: CSVRGGSAYEQYF
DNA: TGCAGCGTCAGGGGGGGATCGGCCTACGAGCAGTACTTC

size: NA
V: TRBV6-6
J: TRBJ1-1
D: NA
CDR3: CASYTYRANTEAFF
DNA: TGTGCCAGCTATACGTACAGGGCGAACACTGAAGCTTTCTTT

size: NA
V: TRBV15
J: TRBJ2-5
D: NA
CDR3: CATSSGGAETQYF
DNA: TGTGCCACCAGCAGTGGGGGGGCGGAGACCCAGTACTTC

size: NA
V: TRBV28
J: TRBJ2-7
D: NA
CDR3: CASSPPGESYEQYF
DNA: TGTGCCAGCAGTCCCCCCGGGGAGAGCTACGAGCAGTACTTC

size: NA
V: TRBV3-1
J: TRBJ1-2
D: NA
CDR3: CASRRGGDDGYTF
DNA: TGTGCCAGCAGACGGGGAGGGGATGATGGCTACACCTTC

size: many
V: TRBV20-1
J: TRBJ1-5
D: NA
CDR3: CSATQTQPQHF
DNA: TGCAGTGCTACCCAGACTCAGCCCCAGCATTTT

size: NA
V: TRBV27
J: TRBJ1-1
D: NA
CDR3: CASSLSAGSHAEAFF
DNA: TGTGCCAGCAGTTTATCAGCGGGGAGTCACGCTGAAGCTTTCTTT